Listed below are T cell receptor beta chains from one sample, sequenced in a study of T cells in Graves' hyperthyroidism and ophthalmopathy. Via MiXCR, TCRdb re-called the multiplex PCR reads, giving one row per CDR3 protein. The data hold approximately 560,000 distinct CDR3 sequences, with around 16% observed a single time. Sequencing was done on a sample of blood. These TCRs come from a woman aged 30 to 39 with Graves' hyperthyroidism. Each CDR3 is given with its conserved first and last residue. Each record gives: V gene, D gene, clone size, J gene, CDR3 protein, CDR3 DNA. A D gene is named only where the DNA matches it firmly. Some rows have no size entry. The others give once, few or many, or a class for an expanded clone.

v_gene: TRBV4-1
d_gene: -
abundance: few
j_gene: TRBJ2-2
CDR3aa: CASSQTIGGSTGELFF
CDR3nt: TGCGCCAGCAGCCAAACGATTGGGGGGTCCACCGGGGAGCTGTTTTTT

v_gene: TRBV18
d_gene: -
abundance: few
j_gene: TRBJ2-3
CDR3aa: CASSQESTDTQYF
CDR3nt: TGTGCCAGCTCACAAGAGAGCACAGATACGCAGTATTTT

v_gene: TRBV15
d_gene: -
abundance: few
j_gene: TRBJ2-5
CDR3aa: CATSRDPQQETQYF
CDR3nt: TGTGCCACCAGCAGAGATCCCCAGCAAGAGACCCAGTACTTC

v_gene: TRBV30
d_gene: -
abundance: many
j_gene: TRBJ1-1
CDR3aa: CAWRGGAHEAFF
CDR3nt: TGTGCCTGGAGGGGGGGGGCACATGAAGCTTTCTTT

v_gene: TRBV19
d_gene: -
abundance: few
j_gene: TRBJ1-5
CDR3aa: CASSISNTVSAQPQHF
CDR3nt: TGTGCCAGTAGTATATCCAATACTGTGTCGGCTCAGCCCCAGCATTTT

v_gene: TRBV20-1
d_gene: -
abundance: many
j_gene: TRBJ2-3
CDR3aa: CSARVGSTDTQYF
CDR3nt: TGCAGTGCTAGAGTCGGGAGTACAGATACGCAGTATTTT

v_gene: TRBV7-2
d_gene: -
abundance: many
j_gene: TRBJ1-5
CDR3aa: CASSLDGSPNQPQHF
CDR3nt: TGTGCCAGCAGCTTAGACGGTTCCCCTAATCAGCCCCAGCATTTT

v_gene: TRBV29-1
d_gene: -
abundance: many
j_gene: TRBJ1-2
CDR3aa: CSVPNRDYGYTF
CDR3nt: TGCAGCGTACCGAACAGGGACTATGGCTACACCTTC

v_gene: TRBV28
d_gene: -
abundance: many
j_gene: TRBJ1-6
CDR3aa: CASSKATSSYNSPLHF
CDR3nt: TGTGCCAGCAGTAAGGCGACTAGCTCCTATAATTCACCCCTCCACTTT

v_gene: TRBV2
d_gene: TRBD1
abundance: many
j_gene: TRBJ2-1
CDR3aa: CASIGGDRAYNEQFF
CDR3nt: TGTGCCAGCATAGGCGGAGACAGGGCGTACAATGAGCAGTTCTTC

v_gene: TRBV5-1
d_gene: TRBD1
abundance: -
j_gene: TRBJ2-4
CDR3aa: CASSLGLGQEGIQYF
CDR3nt: TGCGCCAGCAGCTTGGGCTTGGGACAGGAGGGCATTCAGTACTTC

v_gene: TRBV3-1
d_gene: -
abundance: many
j_gene: TRBJ1-5
CDR3aa: CASSQDYSNQPQHF
CDR3nt: TGTGCCAGCAGCCAAGATTATTCGAATCAGCCCCAGCATTTT

v_gene: TRBV12-5
d_gene: -
abundance: many
j_gene: TRBJ1-5
CDR3aa: CASGLVPWGRVNQPQHF
CDR3nt: TGTGCTAGTGGTTTGGTACCTTGGGGGCGCGTCAATCAGCCCCAGCATTTT

v_gene: TRBV7-2
d_gene: -
abundance: many
j_gene: TRBJ1-5
CDR3aa: CASSLTGPQHF
CDR3nt: TGTGCCAGCAGCTTAACCGGGCCCCAGCATTTT

v_gene: TRBV4-3
d_gene: TRBD1
abundance: few
j_gene: TRBJ2-1
CDR3aa: CASSQDWGTVDYNEQFF
CDR3nt: TGCGCCAGCAGCCAAGATTGGGGGACAGTTGACTACAATGAGCAGTTCTTC

v_gene: TRBV19
d_gene: -
abundance: -
j_gene: TRBJ1-5
CDR3aa: CASSIARVNQPQHF
CDR3nt: TGTGCCAGTAGTATAGCACGGGTCAATCAGCCCCAGCATTTT

v_gene: TRBV15
d_gene: TRBD1
abundance: few
j_gene: TRBJ2-7
CDR3aa: CATSRARTGNEQYF
CDR3nt: TGTGCCACCAGCAGAGCAAGGACAGGGAACGAGCAGTACTTC

v_gene: TRBV30
d_gene: TRBD2
abundance: -
j_gene: TRBJ2-4
CDR3aa: CAWSRTGTSDGKNIQYF
CDR3nt: TGTGCCTGGAGCAGGACCGGGACTAGCGACGGCAAAAACATTCAGTACTTC

v_gene: TRBV11-2
d_gene: TRBD2
abundance: -
j_gene: TRBJ2-3
CDR3aa: CASSVRGGTSGTDTQYF
CDR3nt: TGTGCCAGCAGCGTAAGGGGTGGGACTAGCGGCACAGATACGCAGTATTTT

v_gene: TRBV20-1
d_gene: TRBD2
abundance: many
j_gene: TRBJ2-7
CDR3aa: CSARLAGVPEQYF
CDR3nt: TGCAGTGCAAGACTAGCGGGAGTACCCGAGCAGTACTTC

v_gene: TRBV6-2/TRBV6-3
d_gene: -
abundance: many
j_gene: TRBJ1-1
CDR3aa: CASSGSGRTEAFF
CDR3nt: TGTGCCAGCAGCGGATCGGGACGTACTGAAGCTTTCTTT

v_gene: TRBV20-1
d_gene: -
abundance: -
j_gene: TRBJ2-7
CDR3aa: CSALISTEYEQYF
CDR3nt: TGCAGTGCCCTTATCTCGACCGAATACGAGCAGTACTTC

v_gene: TRBV28
d_gene: -
abundance: -
j_gene: TRBJ2-7
CDR3aa: CASSLSTGRPYEQYF
CDR3nt: TGTGCCAGCAGTCTAAGTACAGGCAGGCCCTACGAGCAGTACTTC

v_gene: TRBV7-9
d_gene: -
abundance: many
j_gene: TRBJ2-1
CDR3aa: CASSSPSVLHREQFF
CDR3nt: TGTGCCAGCAGCTCCCCCAGCGTCCTCCACAGGGAGCAGTTCTTC

v_gene: TRBV20-1
d_gene: TRBD1
abundance: many
j_gene: TRBJ1-5
CDR3aa: CSARDYAGGDQPQHF
CDR3nt: TGCAGTGCTAGAGATTACGCAGGGGGCGATCAGCCCCAGCATTTT

v_gene: TRBV20-1
d_gene: TRBD2
abundance: many
j_gene: TRBJ2-1
CDR3aa: CSAPQGLAGYNEQFF
CDR3nt: TGCAGTGCGCCCCAGGGCCTAGCGGGATACAATGAGCAGTTCTTC

v_gene: TRBV28
d_gene: TRBD1
abundance: many
j_gene: TRBJ2-1
CDR3aa: CASTPWDSPSPYNEQFF
CDR3nt: TGTGCCAGCACCCCCTGGGACAGCCCTTCGCCCTACAATGAGCAGTTCTTC

v_gene: TRBV5-1
d_gene: TRBD2
abundance: many
j_gene: TRBJ2-1
CDR3aa: CASSLGGLAGEHEQFF
CDR3nt: TGCGCCAGCAGCTTGGGGGGACTAGCGGGAGAGCATGAGCAGTTCTTC

v_gene: TRBV28
d_gene: -
abundance: -
j_gene: TRBJ2-3
CDR3aa: CASSFPPTDAQYF
CDR3nt: TGTGCCAGCAGTTTTCCCCCTACAGATGCGCAGTATTTT

v_gene: TRBV20-1
d_gene: -
abundance: many
j_gene: TRBJ2-1
CDR3aa: CSARVDWNEQFF
CDR3nt: TGCAGTGCTAGAGTAGACTGGAATGAGCAGTTCTTC

v_gene: TRBV7-9
d_gene: -
abundance: -
j_gene: TRBJ1-1
CDR3aa: CASSSANTEALF
CDR3nt: TGTGCCAGCAGCTCAGCTAACACTGAAGCTCTCTTT

v_gene: TRBV29-1
d_gene: -
abundance: -
j_gene: TRBJ2-5
CDR3aa: CSGLGETQYF
CDR3nt: TGCAGCGGACTAGGAGAGACCCAGTACTTC

v_gene: TRBV4-2
d_gene: TRBD2
abundance: -
j_gene: TRBJ2-2
CDR3aa: CASSQDLGGRPGELFF
CDR3nt: TGTGCCAGCAGCCAAGATCTGGGCGGGAGACCCGGGGAGCTGTTTTTT

v_gene: TRBV11-2
d_gene: -
abundance: few
j_gene: TRBJ1-2
CDR3aa: CASSSPGAGGYTF
CDR3nt: TGTGCCAGCAGCTCTCCAGGGGCGGGTGGCTACACCTTC

v_gene: TRBV20-1
d_gene: TRBD2
abundance: few
j_gene: TRBJ2-3
CDR3aa: CSARVGSGRAGDTQYF
CDR3nt: TGCAGTGCTAGAGTTGGTAGCGGGAGGGCCGGAGATACGCAGTATTTT

v_gene: TRBV7-9
d_gene: -
abundance: -
j_gene: TRBJ1-4
CDR3aa: CASSPEGVTNEKLFF
CDR3nt: TGTGCCAGCAGCCCGGAGGGGGTTACTAATGAAAAACTGTTTTTT

v_gene: TRBV4-3
d_gene: TRBD2
abundance: -
j_gene: TRBJ2-1
CDR3aa: CASSLGLAEENEQFF
CDR3nt: TGCGCCAGCAGCCTAGGACTAGCGGAAGAGAATGAGCAGTTCTTC

v_gene: TRBV4-3
d_gene: -
abundance: -
j_gene: TRBJ1-4
CDR3aa: CASSQGLGGLGEKLFF
CDR3nt: TGCGCCAGCAGCCAAGGGTTGGGAGGACTGGGTGAAAAACTGTTTTTT